This TCR beta chain was recorded in a study of T cell responses to AZD1222 COVID-19 vaccine. V was clipped by 0 bases and J by 0 bases, with 11 bases between them. The germline gives CDR1 MNHEY, CDR2 SVGAGI. This CDR3 comprises 16 residues. TCRdb keeps only in-frame clones here, not all; method: immunoSEQ multiplex PCR. The sample records more than 95,000 clones, approximately 84% being singletons. The chain has TRBV6-5 and TRBJ1-1; D gene ambiguous. This receptor was obtained from an adult in good health. Sequencing was performed on peripheral blood, taken on day 0 of AZD1222 vaccination. The CDR3 sequence is CASSYSTSGLNTEAFF. CDR3 in DNA: TGTGCCAGCAGTTACTCGACGAGTGGGTTGAACACTGAAGCTTTCTTT.